The present T cell receptor beta chain was sequenced within a study of shared clonotypes between healthy human individuals. For the study at large: Aged between 18 and 49, the donors were two women and three men.

Study-level findings and limits: The small donor group covered limited genetic and exposure diversity.

There were no recent acute infections or vaccinations among the donors, who were healthy HIV-negative adults. The CDR3 covers 13 residues. Per germline, CDR1 SGHNT and CDR2 YYREEE (reference sequence). The junction had 6 bases not matched to a gene; V was cut back by 4 bases and J by 8 bases. A remark on this clone: Its specificity is not known.

The deep-level immunoSEQ assay was used. Here immunoSEQ multiplex PCR was the method, and the copy in TCRdb shows in-frame clones only, minus some. The sample has about 490,000 clones, 81% seen once. The material sequenced was PBMCs. This sequence joins TRBV5-4 and TRBJ1-2; TRBD1 matches 9 bases. This TCR came from a woman in her 40s in good health. Some clones in this sample may be carry-over from other donors' samples. CDR3 sequence reads: CASSPWTGDGYTF. CDR3 coding DNA: TGTGCCAGCAGCCCGTGGACAGGGGACGGCTACACCTTC.